The 6 T cell receptor beta chains in this list originate from one sample, sequenced in a study of T cell repertoires in cytomegalovirus infection. For these receptors, no antigen is known. TCRdb independently ran MiXCR on the reads; one entry per CDR3 protein. The sample has some 920,000 distinct CDR3 sequences, 31% seen once. The sequencing used cultured CD8+ T cells from PBMCs, collected from culture after CMV antigen stimulation. The receptors derive from a human donor in good health (CMV status not recorded). Some clones in this sample may be carry-over from other donors' samples.

This clonotype was counted many times. This rearrangement joins TRBV7-2 to TRBJ1-5; 8 nucleotides line up with TRBD1. CDR1 is SGHTA, CDR2 FQGNSA, per germline. The trim removed 5 bases at V and 5 bases at J, leaving 8 bases unmatched. CDR3 length: 15 residues. CDR3 loop: CASSIDRGPHQPQHF. The DNA for the CDR3 is TGTGCCAGCAGCATAGACAGGGGTCCCCATCAGCCCCAGCATTTT.

This clonotype was picked up a small number of times. The V gene is TRBV7-9, the J gene TRBJ2-2; D is possibly TRBD1 (5 bases). The ends were cut back, 3 bases at V and 0 bases at J, with 8 bases in the middle. The CDR3 is 15 amino acids. Looked up from germline, CDR1 is SEHNR and CDR2 is FQNEAQ (reference sequence). Here the CDR3 reads CASSFGASNTGELFF. The CDR3 coding sequence is TGTGCCAGCAGCTTTGGGGCCTCGAACACCGGGGAGCTGTTTTTT.

This clonotype was recorded a few times. The V gene is TRBV5-1, the J gene TRBJ2-4, with 9 bases aligning to TRBD2. The CDR3 totals 17 residues. Germline V gene data show CDR1 as SGHRS and CDR2 as YFSETQ. Unmatched junction bases numbered 8, after V lost 1 base and J lost 3 bases. CDR3 nucleotides: TGCGCCAGCAGCTTGCTCTCTAGCGGGGATTACAAAAACATTCAGTACTTC. Protein sequence: CASSLLSSGDYKNIQYF.

In its sample, this clonotype was seen a few times. J is TRBJ2-1 and V is TRBV18, with TRBD2 identical over 8 bases. CDR1 and CDR2 (germline): KGHSH, LQKENI. This CDR3 comprises 15 residues. With V trimmed by 4 bases and J by 2 bases, 4 bases remained unmatched. CDR3 DNA sequence: TGTGCCAGCTCACAACCGGGACTAGCCTACAATGAGCAGTTCTTC. Its protein is CASSQPGLAYNEQFF.

This sequence joins TRBV6-2 or TRBV6-3 and TRBJ1-2, with 8 bases fitting TRBD1. The CDR3 is 15 residues long. V was pared by 6 bases and J by 0 bases, with 6 bases of the junction left unmatched. Germline values: CDR1 MNHEY, CDR2 SVGEGT. CDR3 amino acids: CASSLQGETNYGYTF. The CDR3 DNA reads as TGTGCCAGCAGCCTACAGGGGGAGACTAACTATGGCTACACCTTC.

The chain has TRBV3-1 and TRBJ1-4, with D uncertain. CDR1 is LGHDT, CDR2 YNNKEL, per germline (reference sequence). V lost 0 bases to trimming and J lost 12 bases, with 17 bases between them. This CDR3 region has 15 residues. In DNA form, the CDR3 reads TGTGCCAGCAGCCAAGAACCGGTGGAAGGGAGGGAACTGTTTTTT. This encodes CASSQEPVEGRELFF. Full variable domain (missing parts from reference TRBV3-1 and TRBJ1-4): DTAVSQTPKYLVTQMGNDKSIKCEQNLGHDTMYWYKQDSKKFLKIMFSYNNKELIINETVPNRFSPKSPDKAHLNLHINSLELGDSAVYFCASSQEPVEGRELFFGSGTQLSVL.